This record covers a single TCR beta chain. Its antigen is unknown. The sample comes from a study of shared clonotypes between healthy human individuals. Across the study: Donors consisted of a couple of women and a few men between 18 and 49.

Libraries were prepared by immunoSEQ multiplex PCR; TCRdb keeps only in-frame clonotypes and omits some of them. The sample shows about 2.4 million clones, roughly 93% of them seen only once. Looked up from germline, CDR1 is SEHNR and CDR2 is FQNEAQ (reference sequence). V was pared by 5 bases and J by 1 base, with 11 bases of the junction left unmatched. The CDR3 extends over 17 amino acids. Study-wide points: Naive subsets generally exceeded memory subsets in estimated richness. Non-shared clonotypes displayed generation probabilities falling below those of clonotypes present in all four donors.

Material for sequencing was naive CD4+ T cells from PBMCs. The subset denotes: CD45RA+ positively selected. This chain links TRBV7-9 with TRBJ2-5; 9 nucleotides line up with TRBD2. The receptor was isolated from a man between 18 and 35 years old in good health. Some clones in this sample may be carry-over from other donors' samples. CDR3 protein: CASSPEASGDIQETQYF. The CDR3 nucleotides are TGTGCCAGCAGCCCTGAGGCTAGCGGGGATATCCAAGAGACCCAGTACTTC. Based on the CDR3 plus reference TRBV7-9 and TRBJ2-5, the full variable domain is DTGVSQNPRHKITKRGQNVTFRCDPISEHNRLYWYRQTLGQGPEFLTYFQNEAQLEKSRLLSDRFSAERPKGSFSTLEIQRTEQGDSAMYLCASSPEASGDIQETQYFGPGTRLLVL.